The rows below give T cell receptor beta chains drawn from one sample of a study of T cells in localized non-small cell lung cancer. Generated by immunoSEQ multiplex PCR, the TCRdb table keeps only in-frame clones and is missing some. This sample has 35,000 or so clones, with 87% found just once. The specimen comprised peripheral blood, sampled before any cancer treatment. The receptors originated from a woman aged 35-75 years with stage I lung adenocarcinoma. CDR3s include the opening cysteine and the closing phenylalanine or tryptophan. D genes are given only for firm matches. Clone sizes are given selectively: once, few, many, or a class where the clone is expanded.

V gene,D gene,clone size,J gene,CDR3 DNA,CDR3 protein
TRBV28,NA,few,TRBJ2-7,TGTGCCAGCAGTTTATTGCCGGGGGCGGCCTACGAGCAGTACTTC,CASSLLPGAAYEQYF
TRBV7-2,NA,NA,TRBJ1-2,TGTGCCAGCAGCCCGAGACACGTCGGCTATGGCTACACCTTC,CASSPRHVGYGYTF
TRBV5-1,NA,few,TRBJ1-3,TGCGCCAGCAGCTTTTTTGCCGGGTCTGGAAACACCATATATTTT,CASSFFAGSGNTIYF
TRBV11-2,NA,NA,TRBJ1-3,TGTGCCAGCAGCTTAGTGGCCCGGGGTGGAAACACCATATATTTT,CASSLVARGGNTIYF
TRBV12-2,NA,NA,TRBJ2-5,NA,CASRFGQGSETQYF
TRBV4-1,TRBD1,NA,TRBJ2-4,TGCGCCAGCAGCCTCCCTCGGACAGGGCAAAACATTCAGTACTTC,CASSLPRTGQNIQYF
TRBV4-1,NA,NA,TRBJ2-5,TGCGCCAGCAGCCCGGGGCTTCGAGGGGAGACCCAGTACTTC,CASSPGLRGETQYF
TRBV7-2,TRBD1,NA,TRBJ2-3,TGTGCCAGCAGCTTAAGACAGGGATCAGGGGCAGATACGCAGTATTTT,CASSLRQGSGADTQYF
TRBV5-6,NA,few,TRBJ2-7,TGTGCCAGCAGCTTAGAAGGGTACGAGCAGTACTTC,CASSLEGYEQYF
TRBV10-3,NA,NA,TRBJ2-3,TGTGCCATCAGTGAGAATGGAGCAGATACGCAGTATTTT,CAISENGADTQYF
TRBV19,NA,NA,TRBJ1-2,TGTGCCAGTAGTATTCGGCGGGTGGGCGGCTACACCTTC,CASSIRRVGGYTF
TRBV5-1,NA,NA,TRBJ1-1,TGCGCCAGCAGCTTGGAAGCCACGGTGGGCACTGAAGCTTTCTTT,CASSLEATVGTEAFF
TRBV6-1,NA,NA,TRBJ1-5,TGTGCCAGCAGGGGGGGTAGTCAGCCCCAGCATTTT,CASRGGSQPQHF
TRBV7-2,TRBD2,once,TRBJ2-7,TGTGCCAGCAGCCGAGCGGGGGGGCAGGGTTACGAGCAGTACTTC,CASSRAGGQGYEQYF
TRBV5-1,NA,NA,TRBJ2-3,TGCGCCAGCAGCCTGGAGGCTGCCGGGTCTGGCGCAGATACGCAGTATTTT,CASSLEAAGSGADTQYF
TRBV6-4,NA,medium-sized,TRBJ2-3,TGTGCCAGCAGTTCAGGGACGCAAGCGGATACGCAGTATTTT,CASSSGTQADTQYF
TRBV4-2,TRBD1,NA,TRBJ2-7,TGTGCCAGCAGCCGCCGTGGGAGGGGGACAGGGCTCTACGAGCAGTACTTC,CASSRRGRGTGLYEQYF